This T cell receptor beta chain was sequenced for a study of T cells in women clearing cervical HPV infection. The wider study: Only a few women had HLA typing results available. General study points: TRBV6-7 relative abundance averaged approximately 0.11% in cases and 0.15% to 0.2% in controls.

Comments on this clone: As yet, its antigen is unknown. At one of its ends the junction is not consistent with the germline gene, which may arise from a read error. The read ends 3 residues shy of where the CDR3 ends; the end is completed using the germline J gene.

Looked up from germline, CDR1 is KGHSH and CDR2 is LQKENI. The CDR3 loop spans 17 amino acids. Profiled with immunoSEQ multiplex PCR; TCRdb holds only in-frame clones, not every one. The sample table includes about 20,000 clones. The clonotype originates from a woman between 18 and 69 years old with a cervical HPV16 infection that either progressed to CIN3+ or cleared (not recorded which). The chain uses TRBV18 and TRBJ2-1, with 11 bases matching TRBD1. Sequencing was performed on blood buffy coat. The chain's CDR3 is CASSPPGGTGGYNEQFF. The sequenced CDR3 bases are TGTGCCAGCTCCCCACCGGGCGGGACAGGGGGCTACAATGAG.